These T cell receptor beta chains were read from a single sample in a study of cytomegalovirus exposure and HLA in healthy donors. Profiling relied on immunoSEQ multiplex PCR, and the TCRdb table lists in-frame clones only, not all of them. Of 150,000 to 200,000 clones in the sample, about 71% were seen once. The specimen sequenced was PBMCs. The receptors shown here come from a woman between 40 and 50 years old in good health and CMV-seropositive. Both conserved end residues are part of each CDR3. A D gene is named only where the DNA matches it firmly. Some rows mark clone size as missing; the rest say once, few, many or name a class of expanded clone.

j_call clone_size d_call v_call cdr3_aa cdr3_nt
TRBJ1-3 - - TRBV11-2 CAILKREFSGNTIYF TGTGCCATCTTAAAGAGAGAATTCTCTGGAAACACCATATATTTT
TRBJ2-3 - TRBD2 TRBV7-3 CASSLTSGTTDTQYF TGTGCCAGCAGCTTGACTAGCGGAACCACAGATACGCAGTATTTT
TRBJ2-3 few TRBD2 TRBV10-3 CAIKTSRGTSGNTDTQYF TGTGCCATCAAAACTAGTCGTGGGACTAGCGGGAACACAGATACGCAGTATTTT
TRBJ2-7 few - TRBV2 CASRRQPGVRGEQYF TGTGCCAGCAGACGCCAACCAGGGGTACGAGGCGAGCAGTACTTC
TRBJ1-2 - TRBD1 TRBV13 CASSQGQAYGYTF TGTGCCAGCAGCCAGGGACAGGCCTATGGCTACACCTTC
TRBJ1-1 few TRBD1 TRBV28 CASSWTGRNTEAFF TGTGCCAGCAGTTGGACAGGGAGGAACACTGAAGCTTTCTTT
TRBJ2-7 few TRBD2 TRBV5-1 CASSLAQWTSGRDPYEQYF TGCGCCAGCAGCTTGGCTCAATGGACTAGCGGGAGGGACCCCTACGAGCAGTACTTC
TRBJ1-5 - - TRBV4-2 CASSLEDQPQHF TGTGCCAGCAGCTTAGAGGATCAGCCCCAGCATTTT
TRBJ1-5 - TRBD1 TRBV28 CASSSLPGQGVQPQHF TGTGCCAGCAGTTCATTACCGGGACAGGGGGTCCAGCCCCAGCATTTT
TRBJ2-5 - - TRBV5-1 CASSGEETQYF TGCGCCAGCAGCGGGGAGGAGACCCAGTACTTC
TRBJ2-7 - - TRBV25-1 CASSDLPYEQYF TGTGCCAGCAGTGACCTTCCCTACGAGCAGTACTTC
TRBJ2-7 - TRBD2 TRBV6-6 CASSLQGTSNEQYF TGTGCCAGCAGTCTGCAGGGGACTAGCAACGAGCAGTACTTC
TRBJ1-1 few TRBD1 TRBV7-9 CASSNRDRGRTEAFF TGTGCCAGCAGCAACCGGGACAGGGGGCGGACTGAAGCTTTCTTT
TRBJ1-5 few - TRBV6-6 CASSYWATQNF TGTGCCAGCAGTTACTGGGCGACCCAGAATTTT
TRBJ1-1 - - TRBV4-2 CASSQGLVEAFF TGTGCCAGCAGCCAAGGACTGGTTGAAGCTTTCTTT
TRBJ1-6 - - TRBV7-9 CASSLGWRDNSPLHF TGTGCCAGCAGCTTAGGGTGGAGAGATAATTCACCCCTCCACTTT
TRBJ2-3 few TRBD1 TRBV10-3 CATAKGAITDTQYF TGTGCCACCGCAAAGGGGGCGATCACAGATACGCAGTATTTT
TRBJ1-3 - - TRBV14 CASSQDNSGNTIYF TGTGCCAGCAGCCAAGACAATTCTGGAAACACCATATATTTT
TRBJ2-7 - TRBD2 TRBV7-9 CASSSPGLAGGSEQYF TGTGCCAGCAGCTCCCCGGGACTAGCGGGGGGGAGCGAGCAGTACTTC
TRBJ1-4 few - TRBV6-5 CASSYLTGTNEKLFF TGTGCCAGCAGTTACTTAACAGGCACTAATGAAAAACTGTTTTTT
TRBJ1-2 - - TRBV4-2 CASSEQGYGYTF TGTGCCAGCAGCGAACAGGGCTATGGCTACACCTTC
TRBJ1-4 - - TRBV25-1 CASTGGVDEKLFF TGTGCCAGCACGGGGGGGGTAGATGAAAAACTGTTTTTT
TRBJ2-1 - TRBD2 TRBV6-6 CASSYLAGDNEQFF TGTGCCAGCAGTTACCTAGCGGGGGACAATGAGCAGTTCTTC
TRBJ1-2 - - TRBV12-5 CASGPRTLLHDGYTF TGTGCTAGTGGTCCGCGGACACTTCTTCATGACGGCTACACCTTC
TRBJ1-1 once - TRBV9 CASSAGMNTEAFF TGTGCCAGCAGCGCGGGGATGAACACTGAAGCTTTCTTT
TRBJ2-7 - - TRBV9 CASSVANRITYEQYF TGTGCCAGCAGCGTAGCTAACAGGATCACCTACGAGCAGTACTTC
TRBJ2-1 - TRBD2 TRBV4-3 CASSQDPTSGSYNEQFF TGCGCCAGCAGCCAAGATCCTACTAGCGGGTCCTACAATGAGCAGTTCTTC
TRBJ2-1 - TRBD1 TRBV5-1 CASSVGGQATYNEQFF TGCGCCAGCAGCGTGGGGGGACAGGCAACCTACAATGAGCAGTTCTTC
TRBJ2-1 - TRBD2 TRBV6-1 CASSQLAGGNEWQFF TGTGCCAGCAGCCAACTAGCGGGGGGGAATGAGTGGCAGTTCTTC
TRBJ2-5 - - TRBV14 CASSHGGAQYF TGTGCCAGCAGCCACGGAGGCGCCCAGTACTTC
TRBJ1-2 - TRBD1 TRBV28 CASSLGQVLGYPF TGTGCCAGCAGTTTAGGACAGGTGTTGGGCTACCCCTTC
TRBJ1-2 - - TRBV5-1 CASSLSQDIYGYTF TGCGCCAGCAGCTTGTCACAGGACATCTATGGCTACACCTTC
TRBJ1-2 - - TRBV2 CASSGQGYGYTF TGCGCCAGCAGTGGGCAGGGGTATGGCTACACCTTC
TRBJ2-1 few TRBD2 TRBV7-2 CASSLRLAGGVNEQFF TGTGCCAGCAGCTTGCGACTAGCGGGAGGCGTCAATGAGCAGTTCTTC
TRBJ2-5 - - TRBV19 CASSPQGQETQYF TGTGCCAGTAGCCCACAGGGACAAGAGACCCAGTACTTC
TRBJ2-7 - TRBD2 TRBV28 CASIRAGVSYEQYF TGTGCCAGCATAAGAGCGGGAGTCTCCTACGAGCAGTACTTC
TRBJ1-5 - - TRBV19 CASSIRDTNINQPQNF TGTGCCAGTAGTATCCGGGACACCAATATCAATCAGCCCCAGAATTTT
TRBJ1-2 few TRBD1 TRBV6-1 CASSEAGQITMRYTF TGTGCCAGCAGTGAAGCGGGACAGATAACTATGCGCTACACCTTC
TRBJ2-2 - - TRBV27 CASSLRDKAATGELFF TGTGCCAGCAGCTTACGGGATAAGGCCGCGACCGGGGAGCTGTTTTTT
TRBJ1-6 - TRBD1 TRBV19 CASSMTGSYNSPLHF TGTGCCAGTAGTATGACAGGGTCCTATAATTCACCCCTCCACTTT
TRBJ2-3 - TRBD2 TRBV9 CASTPAGGTDTQYF TGTGCCAGCACCCCTGCGGGGGGCACCGATACGCAGTATTTT
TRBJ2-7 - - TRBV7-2 CASKGLEQYF TGTGCCAGCAAGGGGCTCGAGCAGTACTTC
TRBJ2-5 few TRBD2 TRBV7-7 CASSLDGSGVETQYF TGTGCTAGCAGCTTAGATGGTAGCGGGGTAGAGACCCAGTACTTC
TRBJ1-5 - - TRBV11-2 CASSLDRGQPQHF TGTGCCAGCAGCTTAGACAGGGGCCAGCCCCAGCATTTT
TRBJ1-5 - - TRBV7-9 CASSPPGDHQPQHF TGTGCCAGCAGCCCCCCAGGGGATCATCAGCCCCAGCATTTT
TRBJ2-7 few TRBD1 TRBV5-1 CASSTGTGLGEQYF TGCGCCAGCAGCACCGGGACAGGCCTAGGCGAGCAGTACTTC
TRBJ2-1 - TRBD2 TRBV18 CASSPPGLADYNEQFF TGTGCCAGCTCACCACCGGGACTAGCTGATTACAATGAGCAGTTCTTC
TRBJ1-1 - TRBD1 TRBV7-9 CASSVGTENTEAFF TGTGCCAGCAGCGTCGGGACAGAGAACACTGAAGCTTTCTTT
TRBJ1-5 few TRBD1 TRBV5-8 CASSRDREIQPQHF TGTGCCAGCAGCAGGGACAGGGAGATTCAGCCCCAGCATTTT
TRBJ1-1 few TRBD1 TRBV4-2 CASSQDPGQGNTEAFF TGTGCCAGCAGCCAAGACCCGGGACAGGGGAACACTGAAGCTTTCTTT
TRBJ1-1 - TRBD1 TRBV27 CASNRDRAPMNTEAFF TGTGCCAGCAACCGGGACAGGGCCCCTATGAACACTGAAGCTTTCTTT
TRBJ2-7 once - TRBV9 CASSQGTLRAGNF TGTGCCAGCAGCCAAGGAACCCTCCGGGCGGGGAACTTC
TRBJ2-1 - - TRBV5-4 CASSLSGGSYNEQFF TGTGCCAGCAGCCTTTCCGGGGGCTCCTACAATGAGCAGTTCTTC
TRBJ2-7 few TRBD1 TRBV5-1 CASSLGPGGASYEQYF TGCGCCAGCAGCTTGGGCCCAGGGGGCGCCTCCTACGAGCAGTACTTC
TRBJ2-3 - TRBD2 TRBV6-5 CASRGGDTQYF TGTGCCAGCAGGGGGGGGGATACGCAGTATTTT
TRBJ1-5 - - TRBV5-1 CASSLGTGQPQNF TGCGCCAGCAGCTTGGGTACAGGGCAGCCCCAGAATTTT
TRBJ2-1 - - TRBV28 CASSFGGRSDEQFF TGTGCCAGCAGTTTCGGGGGACGGAGCGATGAGCAGTTCTTC
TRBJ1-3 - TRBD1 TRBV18 CASFAGTGTSSGNTIYF TGTGCCAGCTTCGCCGGGACAGGGACCAGCTCTGGAAACACCATATATTTT
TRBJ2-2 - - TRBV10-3 CAIKWESTGELFF TGTGCCATCAAGTGGGAGTCGACCGGGGAGCTGTTTTTT
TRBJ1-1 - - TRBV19 CASKIHPSENTEAFF TGTGCCAGTAAAATACACCCTTCTGAGAACACTGAAGCTTTCTTT